One T cell receptor (beta chain) is described in this entry. Its cognate antigen is unknown. Regarding treatment: 19 received Ad26.COV2.S at low or high dose, single or two shots; 5 received placebo; per-sample allocation not given. Samples were taken on day 63 after the first vaccine or placebo injection. The sample came from a Boston adult aged 18-55 years. This sample was included in a study of Ad26.COV2.S vaccination and SARS-CoV-2 variants. Study in general: Into the muscle, Ad26.COV2.S was dosed once or twice, 56 days apart.

The repertoire was sequenced with immunoSEQ multiplex PCR; TCRdb's copy has only in-frame clones and lacks some. The repertoire holds some 450,000 clones, with 90% as singletons. Study-wide results and limits: Once vaccination had occurred, spike-specific CD8+ and CD4+ T cell responses reportedly showed substantial breadth.

CDR1 is ENHRY, CDR2 SYGVKD, per germline. V trimming: 6 bases; J trimming: 2 bases; junction bases outside the gene matches: 5. The CDR3 covers 14 residues. The sequences come from peripheral blood, collected in a trial of Ad26.COV2.S vaccine versus placebo. The sequence derives from a person aged 18 to 59 who received the Ad26.COV2.S COVID-19 vaccine or a placebo. The chain uses TRBV10-3 and TRBJ1-2; 8 bases are shared with TRBD1. Here the CDR3 reads CAISRQGTNYGYTF. The DNA for the CDR3 is TGTGCCATCAGCCGACAGGGGACCAACTATGGCTACACCTTC.